This entry features one T cell receptor beta chain sequence. Its antigen is undetermined. Some clones are missing from TCRdb's copy, which holds only in-frame ones; the method was immunoSEQ multiplex PCR. The sample lists 120,000 or so clones, about 96% occurring once. The record originates from a study of cytomegalovirus exposure and HLA in healthy donors. Study-level information: The same platform as the roughly 630 first-cohort repertoires was used for the roughly 130 validation repertoires, a later analysis reported.

General observations from the study: Most sequenced TCRs were rare (though some public TCRs occurred in many donors).

V lost 2 bases, J lost 1 base, and 9 bases lay in between. Germline V gene sequence: CDR1 KGHSH, CDR2 LQKENI. The CDR3 sequence is 15 residues long. This clonotype originated in a man between 18 and 29 years old in good health and CMV-seronegative. Sequencing was carried out using PBMCs. V usage is TRBV18 and J usage is TRBJ2-1; possibly TRBD1 for D (5 bases). The CDR3 sequence: CASSPVSGSYNEQFF. The CDR3 DNA reads as TGTGCCAGCTCACCAGTATCAGGGTCCTACAATGAGCAGTTCTTC.